This T cell receptor beta chain was sequenced in a study of PD-L1 blockade in urothelial cancer. Study context: Prior chemotherapy regimens per patient numbered 0 to 3. Blood analysis occurred 3 weeks (second dose) and 6 weeks after treatment start.

V gave up 6 bases and J gave up 5 bases; unmatched junction bases: 8. Looked up from germline, CDR1 is ENHRY and CDR2 is SYGVKD. The CDR3 spans 14 residues. TCRdb's table, derived via immunoSEQ multiplex PCR, lists solely in-frame clones and lacks some. Counted here are about 29,000 clones, 84% occurring once; the ten biggest clones make up 2.5% to 3.5%. Time point noted: peripheral blood 6 weeks after treatment start. This sequence originates from a man between 65 and 85 years old with urothelial cancer. The chain joins TRBV10-3 to TRBJ2-7, with 9 bases that match TRBD1. The sample in question was PBMCs, obtained around atezolizumab (anti-PD-L1) treatment. CDR3 protein: CAIRLQGAGNEQYF. CDR3 nucleotide sequence: TGTGCCATCAGATTACAGGGGGCCGGGAACGAGCAGTACTTC.